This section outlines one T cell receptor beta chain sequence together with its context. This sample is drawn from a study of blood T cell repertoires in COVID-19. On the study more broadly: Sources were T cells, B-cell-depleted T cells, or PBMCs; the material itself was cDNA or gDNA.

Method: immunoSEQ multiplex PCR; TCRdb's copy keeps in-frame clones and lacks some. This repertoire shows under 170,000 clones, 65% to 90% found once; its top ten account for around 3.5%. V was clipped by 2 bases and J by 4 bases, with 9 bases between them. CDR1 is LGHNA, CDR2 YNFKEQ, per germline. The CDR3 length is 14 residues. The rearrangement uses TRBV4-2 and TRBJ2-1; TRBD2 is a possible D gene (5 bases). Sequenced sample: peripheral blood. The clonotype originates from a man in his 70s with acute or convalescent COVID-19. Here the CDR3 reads CASSQPPGYNEQFF. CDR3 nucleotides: TGTGCCAGCAGCCAACCACCGGGATACAATGAGCAGTTCTTC.